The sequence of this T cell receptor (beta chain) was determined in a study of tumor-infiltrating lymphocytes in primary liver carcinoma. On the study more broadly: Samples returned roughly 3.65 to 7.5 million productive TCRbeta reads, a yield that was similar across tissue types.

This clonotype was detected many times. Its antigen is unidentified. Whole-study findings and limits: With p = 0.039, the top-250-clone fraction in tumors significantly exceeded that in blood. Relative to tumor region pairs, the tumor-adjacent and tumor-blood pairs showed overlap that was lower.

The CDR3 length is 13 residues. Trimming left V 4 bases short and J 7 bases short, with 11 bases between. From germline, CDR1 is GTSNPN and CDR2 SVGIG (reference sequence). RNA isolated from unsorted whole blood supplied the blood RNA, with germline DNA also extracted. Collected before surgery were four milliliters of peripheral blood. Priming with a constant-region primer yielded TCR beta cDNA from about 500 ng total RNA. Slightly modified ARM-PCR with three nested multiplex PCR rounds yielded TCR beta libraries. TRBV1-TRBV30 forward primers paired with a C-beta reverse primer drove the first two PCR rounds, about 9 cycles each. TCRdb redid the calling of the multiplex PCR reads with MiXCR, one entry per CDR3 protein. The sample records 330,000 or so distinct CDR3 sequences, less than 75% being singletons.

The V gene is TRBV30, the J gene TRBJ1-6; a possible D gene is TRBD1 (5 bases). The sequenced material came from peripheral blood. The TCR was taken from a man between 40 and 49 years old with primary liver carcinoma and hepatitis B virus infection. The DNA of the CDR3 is TGTGCCTGGACAGGGACCAGGAATTCACCCCTCCACTTT. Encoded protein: CAWTGTRNSPLHF.